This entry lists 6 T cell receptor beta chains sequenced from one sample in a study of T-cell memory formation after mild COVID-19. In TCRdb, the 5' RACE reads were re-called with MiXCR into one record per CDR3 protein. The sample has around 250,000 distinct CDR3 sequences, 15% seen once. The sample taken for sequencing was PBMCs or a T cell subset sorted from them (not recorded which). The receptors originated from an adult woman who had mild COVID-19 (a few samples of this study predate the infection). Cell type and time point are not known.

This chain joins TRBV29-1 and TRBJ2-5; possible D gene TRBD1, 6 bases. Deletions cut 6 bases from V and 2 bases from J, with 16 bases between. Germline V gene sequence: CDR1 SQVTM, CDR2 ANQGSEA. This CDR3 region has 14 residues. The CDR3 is CSVPLQGIQETQYF. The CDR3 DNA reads TGCAGCGTGCCCCTTCAGGGGATTCAAGAGACCCAGTACTTC.

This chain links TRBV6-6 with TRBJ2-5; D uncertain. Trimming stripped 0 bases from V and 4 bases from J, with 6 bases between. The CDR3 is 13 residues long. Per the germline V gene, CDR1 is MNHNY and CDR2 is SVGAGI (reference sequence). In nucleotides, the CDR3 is TGTGCCAGCAGTTACTCGTTTGTAGAGACCCAGTACTTC. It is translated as CASSYSFVETQYF.

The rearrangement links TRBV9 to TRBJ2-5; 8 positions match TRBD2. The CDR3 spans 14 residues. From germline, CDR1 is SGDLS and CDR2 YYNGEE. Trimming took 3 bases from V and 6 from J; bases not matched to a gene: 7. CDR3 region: CASSADPGGKTQYF. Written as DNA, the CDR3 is TGTGCCAGCAGCGCAGACCCGGGGGGGAAGACCCAGTACTTC.

Here the CDR3 DNA reads TGTGCCTGGACACTGGGCAATCAGCCCCAGCATTTT. Protein product: CAWTLGNQPQHF. The chain uses TRBV30 and TRBJ1-5; D not resolved. The CDR3 runs 12 residues. Germline loops: CDR1 GTSNPN, CDR2 SVGIG (reference sequence). Trimming cost V 4 bases and J 2 bases, with 6 bases left between them.

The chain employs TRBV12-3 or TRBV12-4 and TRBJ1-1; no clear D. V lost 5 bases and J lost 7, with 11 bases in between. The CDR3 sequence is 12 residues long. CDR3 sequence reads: CASSPGPLEAFF. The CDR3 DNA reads TGTGCCAGCAGTCCGGGTCCTCTTGAAGCTTTCTTT.

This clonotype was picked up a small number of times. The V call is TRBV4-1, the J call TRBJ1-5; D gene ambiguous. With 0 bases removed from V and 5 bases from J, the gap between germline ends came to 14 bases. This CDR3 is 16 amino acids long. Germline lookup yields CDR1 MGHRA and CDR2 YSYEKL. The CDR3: CASSQEVSLDYQPQHF. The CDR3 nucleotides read TGCGCCAGCAGCCAAGAAGTGTCGCTAGACTATCAGCCCCAGCATTTT.